The 24 T cell receptor beta chains in this list originate from one sample, sequenced in a study of T-cell memory formation after mild COVID-19. TCRdb ran MiXCR on the 5' RACE reads and lists one entry per CDR3 protein. Of fewer than 250,000 distinct CDR3 sequences in the sample, 10% are singletons; the top ten hold 3%. Sequencing was done on a sample of PBMCs or a T cell subset sorted from them (not recorded which). The receptors were gathered from a man between 18 and 29 years old who had mild COVID-19 (a few samples of this study predate the infection). Cell type and time point are not known.

This clonotype occurred many times. The chain recombines TRBV7-3 with TRBJ1-1; 7 bases match TRBD1. This CDR3 is 13 amino acids long. CDR1 is SGHTA, CDR2 FQGTGA, per germline. J was trimmed by 8 bases and V by 1 base; bases with no gene match: 4. CDR3 in DNA: TGTGCCAGCAGCTTAATGGCAGGGGGAGAAGCTTTCTTT. Its translation: CASSLMAGGEAFF.

This clonotype has only a few counts. The V gene is TRBV4-2, the J gene TRBJ2-2, with a weak D call TRBD2 (6 bases). Per germline, CDR1 LGHNA and CDR2 YNFKEQ. The germline V and J ends were trimmed by 1 base and 4 bases, with 7 bases remaining between them. The CDR3 length is 14 residues. DNA of the CDR3: TGTGCCAGCAGCCAAGGCGGGGTCACCGGGGAGCTGTTTTTT. Its translation: CASSQGGVTGELFF.

The rearrangement joins TRBV7-8 to TRBJ2-2; D unclear. The CDR3 runs to 14 residues. Germline CDR1 is SGHVS and CDR2 is FQNEAQ. V lost 1 base, J lost 7 bases, and 10 bases lay in between. The CDR3: CASSLGTVVGELFF. The DNA for the CDR3 is TGTGCCAGCAGCTTAGGGACCGTAGTCGGGGAGCTGTTTTTT.

This clonotype came up many times. This chain links TRBV7-2 with TRBJ1-1; a weak D match, TRBD1 (5 bases). The CDR3 totals 15 residues. The V end was cut by 1 base, the J end by 4 bases, with 13 bases between. Germline values: CDR1 SGHTA, CDR2 FQGNSA. The CDR3 reads CASSLVAGLGTEAFF. DNA of the CDR3: TGTGCCAGCAGCTTAGTAGCAGGGCTGGGCACTGAAGCTTTCTTT.

This clonotype was detected a few times. The CDR3 coding sequence is TGTGCCAGCAGCGGGGGCCCCCTCTCCTACGAGCAGTACGTC. Its protein product is CASSGGPLSYEQYV. The chain recombines TRBV5-4 with TRBJ2-7; a weak D match, TRBD1 (6 bases). CDR3 length: 14 residues. Germline CDR1 SGHNT, CDR2 YYREEE (reference sequence). The germline V and J ends were trimmed by 4 bases and 0 bases, with 11 bases remaining between them.

Only a few counts were recorded for this clonotype. The J gene is TRBJ2-1, the V gene TRBV29-1, with D possibly matching TRBD2 (6 bases). Between the trimmed V and J ends, which lost 3 bases and 4 bases, there was a span of 19 bases. The CDR3 runs 16 residues. Germline CDR1 and CDR2: SQVTM and ANQGSEA. The CDR3 protein is CSVESGAGGEYNEQFF. Here the CDR3 DNA reads TGCAGCGTTGAGTCCGGGGCCGGAGGGGAGTACAATGAGCAGTTCTTC.

There are many counts of this clonotype. The chain joins TRBV5-6 to TRBJ2-7; TRBD1 matches at 7 bases. The J segment lost 9 bases and the V segment lost 4 bases, leaving 7 bases of the junction unmatched. Germline values: CDR1 SGHDT, CDR2 YYEEEE. The CDR3 extends over 12 amino acids. CDR3 coding DNA: TGTGCCAGCAGCCTAACAGGGGATGGGCAGTACGTC. It is translated as CASSLTGDGQYV.

The table lists this clonotype with a few counts. The CDR3 spells CSARDTQANVLTF. The CDR3, as DNA: TGCAGTGCTAGAGATACCCAGGCCAACGTCCTGACTTTC. This sequence joins TRBV20-1 and TRBJ2-6; D is undetermined. The germline CDR1 and CDR2 sequences are DFQATT and SNEGSKA (reference sequence). The CDR3 spans 13 residues. V was pared by 0 bases and J by 6 bases, with 6 bases between.

V and J are TRBV4-3 and TRBJ2-5; D could derive from TRBD1 or TRBD2 (6 bases each). Germline assignment: CDR1 LGHNA and CDR2 YSLEER. The V and J ends lost 4 bases and 5 bases respectively, with 14 bases between them. The CDR3 length is 14 residues. The chain's CDR3 is CASSPVGGFETQYF. DNA of the CDR3: TGCGCCAGCAGCCCGGTGGGGGGCTTTGAGACCCAGTACTTC.

The rearrangement uses TRBV7-8 and TRBJ2-5, with D perhaps matching TRBD1 or TRBD2 (5 bases each). The germline gives CDR1 SGHVS, CDR2 FQNEAQ. There are 16 residues in the CDR3. Between the trimmed V and J ends, which lost 5 bases and 1 base, there was a span of 17 bases. This chain's CDR3 is CASSASARDGQETQYF. CDR3 in DNA: TGTGCCAGCAGCGCATCGGCTCGGGACGGCCAAGAGACCCAGTACTTC.

This clonotype was picked up a small number of times. The chain links TRBV6-6 to TRBJ1-2; a weak D match, TRBD1 (5 bases). Germline values: CDR1 MNHNY, CDR2 SVGAGI (reference sequence). This CDR3 spans 14 amino acids. V was shortened by 0 bases and J by 1 base, with 6 bases between the two germline ends. CDR3 residues: CASSYSGDNYGYTF. The CDR3 DNA follows: TGTGCCAGCAGTTACTCGGGGGATAACTATGGCTACACCTTC.

This clonotype was recorded a few times. The chain couples TRBV9 to TRBJ1-2; TRBD1 agrees at 8 bases. Trimming took 3 bases from V and 3 from J; bases not matched to a gene: 10. CDR3 size: 16 residues. The germline V gene has CDR1 SGDLS and CDR2 YYNGEE. Here the CDR3 reads CASSGTGFVRHYGYTF. For the CDR3, the DNA is TGTGCCAGCAGCGGGACAGGGTTTGTACGGCACTATGGCTACACCTTC.

The V call is TRBV5-1, the J call TRBJ1-4; D gene unclear. Per the germline V gene, CDR1 is SGHRS and CDR2 is YFSETQ. The CDR3 spans 14 residues. Trimming removed 3 bases from V and 7 bases from J, with 13 bases in between. In DNA form, the CDR3 reads TGCGCCAGCAGCTCAAGTCCTAGTAGTGAAAAACTGTTTTTT. It encodes CASSSSPSSEKLFF.

The chain carries TRBV24-1 and TRBJ2-1, with D hard to call. The CDR3 sequence is 15 residues long. With 4 bases removed from V and 2 bases from J, the gap between germline ends came to 11 bases. CDR1 KGHDR and CDR2 SFDVKD come from the germline V gene. CDR3 amino acids: CATSDRTSPYNEQFF. CDR3 sequence (DNA): TGTGCCACCAGTGACCGGACCTCCCCCTACAATGAGCAGTTCTTC.

In this sample, this clonotype turned up a few times. This sequence joins TRBV10-2 and TRBJ2-7; D ambiguous. Germline assignment: CDR1 WSHSY and CDR2 SAAADI. V lost 6 bases and J lost 6, with 12 bases in between. CDR3 length: 12 residues. The CDR3 nucleotides read TGCGCCAGCAGCTACGGACCGTCCGAGCAGTACTTC. Protein sequence: CASSYGPSEQYF.

This chain links TRBV6-2 or TRBV6-3 with TRBJ2-1, with D maybe TRBD2 (5 bases). Per germline, CDR1 MNHEY and CDR2 SVGEGT. Trimming stripped 6 bases from V and 4 bases from J, with 7 bases between. The CDR3 has 12 residues. The CDR3 coding sequence is TGTGCCAGCAGCCAGCGGTACAATGAGCAGTTCTTC. Protein product: CASSQRYNEQFF.

This chain connects TRBV4-3 to TRBJ1-2; TRBD1 agrees at 7 bases. The germline CDR1 and CDR2 sequences are LGHNA and YSLEER. This CDR3 is 15 amino acids long. Trimming at V came to 1 base and at J to 6 bases, leaving 8 bases not matched to a gene. The CDR3 loop is CASSQVSGGHNGYTF. DNA for the CDR3: TGCGCCAGCAGCCAAGTGTCAGGGGGTCACAATGGCTACACCTTC.

The chain couples TRBV19 to TRBJ1-1; 8 nucleotides line up with TRBD1. Germline V gives CDR1 LNHDA, CDR2 SQIVND (reference sequence). V was clipped by 5 bases and J by 2 bases; unmatched bases: 4. The CDR3 is made up of 14 amino acids. The CDR3 bases are TGTGCCAGTAGTCGACAGGGGACCAACACTGAAGCTTTCTTT. Translating gives CASSRQGTNTEAFF.

This clonotype has just a few counts. V usage is TRBV7-2 and J usage is TRBJ2-5; no firm D call. CDR3 length: 15 amino acids. CDR1 SGHTA and CDR2 FQGNSA come from the germline V gene. Between the trimmed V and J ends, which lost 5 bases and 5 bases, there was a span of 18 bases. The DNA of the CDR3 is TGTGCCAGCAGCCCACGTGCCGCAAGCCGGGAGACCCAGTACTTC. Its protein product is CASSPRAASRETQYF.

This clonotype was seen at least ten times. The chain has TRBV5-1 and TRBJ2-7; D is perhaps TRBD1 (6 bases). Per the germline V gene, CDR1 is SGHRS and CDR2 is YFSETQ. V was cut by 5 bases and J by 2 bases, with 14 bases left in between. The CDR3 runs 14 residues. The CDR3 spells CASSVVEGAYEQYF. CDR3 bases: TGCGCCAGCAGTGTAGTCGAGGGGGCCTACGAGCAGTACTTC.

This chain connects TRBV4-3 to TRBJ2-3; D is uncertain. The CDR3 covers 16 residues. Germline V CDR1 and CDR2: LGHNA, YSLEER. The V gene lost 0 bases and the J gene lost 4 bases, with 14 bases spanning the gap. In DNA, the CDR3 is TGCGCCAGCAGCCAAGAGTCATCGCACAGCTCAGATACGCAGTATTTT. Encoded protein: CASSQESSHSSDTQYF.

This clonotype was seen more than once but under ten times. The chain has TRBV18 and TRBJ1-4, with TRBD1 as a possible D gene (6 bases). Per the germline V gene, CDR1 is KGHSH and CDR2 is LQKENI. The CDR3 runs to 14 residues. The germline V and J ends were trimmed by 3 bases and 6 bases, with 11 bases remaining between them. CDR3 residues: CASSPAGGHEKLFF. In DNA, the CDR3 is TGTGCCAGCTCACCGGCGGGGGGCCATGAAAAACTGTTTTTT.

V usage is TRBV7-2 and J usage is TRBJ2-7, with D possibly called TRBD1 or TRBD2 (5 bases each). Germline V gene sequence: CDR1 SGHTA, CDR2 FQGNSA. Trimming took 7 bases from V and 2 from J, leaving 18 bases between them. The CDR3 has 15 amino acids. The CDR3 loop is CASIPPGAGTYEQYV. DNA for the CDR3: TGTGCCAGCATCCCGCCCGGGGCCGGGACCTACGAGCAGTACGTC.

This chain joins TRBV6-5 and TRBJ2-2; unclear D gene. The CDR3 contains 15 residues. Looked up from germline, CDR1 is MNHEY and CDR2 is SVGAGI. V was pared by 1 base and J by 2 bases, with 8 bases between. The CDR3 DNA reads as TGTGCCAGCAGTTACTTCTCCAGTAACACCGGGGAGCTGTTTTTT. Protein sequence: CASSYFSSNTGELFF.